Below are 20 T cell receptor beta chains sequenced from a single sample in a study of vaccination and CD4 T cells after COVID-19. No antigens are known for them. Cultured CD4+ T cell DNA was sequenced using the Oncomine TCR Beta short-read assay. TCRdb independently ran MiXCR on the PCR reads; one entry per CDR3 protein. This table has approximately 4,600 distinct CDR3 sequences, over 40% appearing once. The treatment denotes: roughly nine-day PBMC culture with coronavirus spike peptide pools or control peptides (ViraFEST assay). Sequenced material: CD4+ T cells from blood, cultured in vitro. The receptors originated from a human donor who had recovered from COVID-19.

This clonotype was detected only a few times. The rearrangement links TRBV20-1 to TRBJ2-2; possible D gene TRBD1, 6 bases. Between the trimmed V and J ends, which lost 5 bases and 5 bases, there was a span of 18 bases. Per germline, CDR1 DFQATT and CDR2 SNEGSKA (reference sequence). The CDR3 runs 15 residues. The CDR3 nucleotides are TGCAGTGCTGGTATTACAGGGTCGTGGACCGGGGAGCTGTTTTTT. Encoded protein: CSAGITGSWTGELFF.

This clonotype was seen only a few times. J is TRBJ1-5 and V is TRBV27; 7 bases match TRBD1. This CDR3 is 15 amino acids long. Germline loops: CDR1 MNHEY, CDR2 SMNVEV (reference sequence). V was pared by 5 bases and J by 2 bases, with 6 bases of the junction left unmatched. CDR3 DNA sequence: TGTGCCAGCAGTGCTGACAGGGCCCGCAATCAGCCCCAGCATTTT. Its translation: CASSADRARNQPQHF.

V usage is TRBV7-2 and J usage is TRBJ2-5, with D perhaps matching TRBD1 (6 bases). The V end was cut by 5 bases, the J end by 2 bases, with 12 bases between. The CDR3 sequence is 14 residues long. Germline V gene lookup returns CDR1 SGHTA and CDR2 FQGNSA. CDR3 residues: CASSLRQVQETQYF. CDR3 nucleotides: TGTGCCAGCAGCCTCAGACAGGTACAAGAGACCCAGTACTTC.

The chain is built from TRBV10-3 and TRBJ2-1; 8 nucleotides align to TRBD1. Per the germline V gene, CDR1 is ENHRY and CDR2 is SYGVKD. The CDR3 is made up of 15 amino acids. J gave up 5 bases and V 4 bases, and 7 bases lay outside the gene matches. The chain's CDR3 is CAISGTQGGHNEQFF. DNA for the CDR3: TGTGCCATCAGTGGGACACAGGGGGGTCACAATGAGCAGTTCTTC.

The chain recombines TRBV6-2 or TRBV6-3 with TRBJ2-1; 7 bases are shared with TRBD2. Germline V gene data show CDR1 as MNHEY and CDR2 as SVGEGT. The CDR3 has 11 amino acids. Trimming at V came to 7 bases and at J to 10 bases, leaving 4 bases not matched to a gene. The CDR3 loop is CASNNGREQFF. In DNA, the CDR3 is TGTGCCAGCAATAACGGGAGGGAGCAGTTCTTC.

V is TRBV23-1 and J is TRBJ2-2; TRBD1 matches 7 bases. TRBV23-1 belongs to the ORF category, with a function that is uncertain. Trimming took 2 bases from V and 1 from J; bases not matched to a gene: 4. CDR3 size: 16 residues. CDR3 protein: CASSQATGQNTGELFF. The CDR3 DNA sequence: TGCGCCAGCAGTCAAGCGACAGGGCAGAACACCGGGGAGCTGTTTTTT.

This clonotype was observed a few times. CDR3 protein: CASSTRNRGRGQFF. DNA of the CDR3: TGTGCCAGTAGTACCAGGAATAGGGGTAGGGGGCAGTTCTTC. The chain carries TRBV19 and TRBJ2-1; D possibly corresponds to TRBD1 (5 bases). V was pared by 4 bases and J by 12 bases, with 19 bases between. The CDR3 is 14 amino acids. Germline V gives CDR1 LNHDA, CDR2 SQIVND (reference sequence).

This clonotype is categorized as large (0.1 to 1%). The CDR3 nucleotides are TGTGCCAGCAGCCTTGCTAGCGGGAGGGCATTCGTGACCCAGTACTTC. As protein: CASSLASGRAFVTQYF. The V and J genes are TRBV11-3 and TRBJ2-5; 12 nucleotides agree with TRBD2. From germline, CDR1 is SGHNT and CDR2 YENEEA. This CDR3 spans 16 amino acids. J lost 7 bases, V lost 5 bases, and 11 bases had no gene match.

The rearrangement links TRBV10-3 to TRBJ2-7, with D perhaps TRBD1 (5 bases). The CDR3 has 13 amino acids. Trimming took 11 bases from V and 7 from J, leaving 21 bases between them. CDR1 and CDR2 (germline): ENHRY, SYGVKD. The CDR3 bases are TGTGCCGTGACACGGCAGGACAACTGGGAGCAGTACTTC. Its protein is CAVTRQDNWEQYF.

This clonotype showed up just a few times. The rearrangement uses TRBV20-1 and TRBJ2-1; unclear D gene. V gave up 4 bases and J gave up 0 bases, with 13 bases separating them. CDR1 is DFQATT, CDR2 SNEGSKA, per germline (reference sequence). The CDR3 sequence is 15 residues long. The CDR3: CSATPTMASYNEQFF. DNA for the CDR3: TGCAGTGCTACCCCGACGATGGCCTCCTACAATGAGCAGTTCTTC.

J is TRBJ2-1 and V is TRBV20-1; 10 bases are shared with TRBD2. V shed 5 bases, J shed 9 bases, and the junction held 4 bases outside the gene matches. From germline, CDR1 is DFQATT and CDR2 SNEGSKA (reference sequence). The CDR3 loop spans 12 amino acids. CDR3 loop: CSAALAGLEQFF. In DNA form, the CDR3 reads TGCAGTGCTGCACTAGCGGGGCTTGAGCAGTTCTTC.

CDR3 DNA sequence: TGCAGTGCTAGAGAAACCCTTGGGGTCGGGTACACCTTC. Protein sequence: CSARETLGVGYTF. This rearrangement joins TRBV20-1 to TRBJ1-2; D is undetermined. Germline values: CDR1 DFQATT, CDR2 SNEGSKA (reference sequence). The CDR3 loop spans 13 amino acids. The V end lost 0 bases, the J end lost 11 bases, and 16 bases lay between the germline ends.

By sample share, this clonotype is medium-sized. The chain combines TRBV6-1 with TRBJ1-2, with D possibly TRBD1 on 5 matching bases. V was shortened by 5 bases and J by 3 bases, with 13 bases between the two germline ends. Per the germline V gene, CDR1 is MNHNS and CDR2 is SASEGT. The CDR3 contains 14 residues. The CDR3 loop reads CASSIMGGDYGYTF. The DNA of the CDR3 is TGTGCCAGCAGTATTATGGGGGGAGACTATGGCTACACCTTC.

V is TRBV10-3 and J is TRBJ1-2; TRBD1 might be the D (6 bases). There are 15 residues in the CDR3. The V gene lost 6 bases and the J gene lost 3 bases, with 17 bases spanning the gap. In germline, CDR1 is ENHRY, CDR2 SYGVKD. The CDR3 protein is CAISGVGATYYGYTF. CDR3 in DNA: TGTGCCATCAGCGGGGTGGGGGCGACATACTATGGCTACACCTTC.

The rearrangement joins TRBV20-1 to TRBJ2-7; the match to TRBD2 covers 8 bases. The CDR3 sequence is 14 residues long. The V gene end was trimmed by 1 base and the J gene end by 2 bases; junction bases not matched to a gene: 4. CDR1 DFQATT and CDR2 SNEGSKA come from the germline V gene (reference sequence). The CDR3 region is CSARAPGGAYEQYF. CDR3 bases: TGCAGTGCTAGAGCTCCGGGGGGGGCCTACGAGCAGTACTTC.

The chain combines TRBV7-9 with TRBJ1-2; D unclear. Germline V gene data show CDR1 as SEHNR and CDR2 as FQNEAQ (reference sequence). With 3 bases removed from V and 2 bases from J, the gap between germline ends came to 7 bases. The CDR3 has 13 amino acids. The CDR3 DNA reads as TGTGCCAGCAGCTTGGACGGAAACTATGGCTACACCTTC. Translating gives CASSLDGNYGYTF.

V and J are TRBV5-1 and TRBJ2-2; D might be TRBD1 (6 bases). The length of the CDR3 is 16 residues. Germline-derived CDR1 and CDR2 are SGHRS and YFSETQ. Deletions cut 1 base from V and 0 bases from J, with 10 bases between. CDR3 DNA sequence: TGCGCCAGCAGCTTGAACAGGGCTTCGAACACCGGGGAGCTGTTTTTT. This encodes CASSLNRASNTGELFF.

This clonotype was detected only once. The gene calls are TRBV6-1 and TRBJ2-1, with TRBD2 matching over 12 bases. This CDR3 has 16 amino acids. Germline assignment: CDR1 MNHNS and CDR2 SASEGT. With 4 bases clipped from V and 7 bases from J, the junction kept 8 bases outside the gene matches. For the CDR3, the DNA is TGTGCCAGCAGTGGCACGGGACTAGCGGGTAAAAATGAGCAGTTCTTC. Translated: CASSGTGLAGKNEQFF.

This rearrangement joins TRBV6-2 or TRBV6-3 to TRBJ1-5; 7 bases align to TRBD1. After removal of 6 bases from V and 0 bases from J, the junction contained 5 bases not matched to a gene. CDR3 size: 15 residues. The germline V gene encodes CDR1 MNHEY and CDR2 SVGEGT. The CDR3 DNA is TGTGCCAGCAGGCGGGGACAGTTTAGCAATCAGCCCCAGCATTTT. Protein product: CASRRGQFSNQPQHF.

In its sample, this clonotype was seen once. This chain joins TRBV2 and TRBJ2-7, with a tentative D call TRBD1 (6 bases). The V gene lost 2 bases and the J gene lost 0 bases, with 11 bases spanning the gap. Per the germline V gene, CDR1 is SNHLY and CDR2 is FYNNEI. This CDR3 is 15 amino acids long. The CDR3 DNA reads TGTGCCAGCAGTGAAAACAGGGAACCCTCCTACGAGCAGTACTTC. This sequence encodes CASSENREPSYEQYF.